The 20 T cell receptor beta chains given below trace back to one sample, sequenced in a study of patients and donors after allogeneic stem cell transplantation. TCRdb analysed the RT-PCR reads with MiXCR anew, one entry per CDR3 protein. This table holds roughly 230,000 distinct CDR3 sequences, 14% found once. The sample was blood, either unsorted or a sorted T cell fraction (not recorded which). The origin of the receptors is a human donor who was either an allogeneic HSCT recipient or a stem cell or donor lymphocyte infusion donor (not recorded which). It is not recorded whose cells these are; they may come from a transplant donor.

This clonotype was picked up many times. The chain uses TRBV4-2 and TRBJ1-5, with D uncertain. Germline values: CDR1 LGHNA, CDR2 YNFKEQ. V lost 1 base to trimming and J lost 0 bases, with 19 bases between them. The CDR3 has 19 residues. CDR3 DNA sequence: TGTGCCAGCAGCCAAGGGGCGCAGCGGAGGGAGAGTAGCAATCAGCCCCAGCATTTT. Translated: CASSQGAQRRESSNQPQHF.

V and J are TRBV18 and TRBJ2-2; 8 bases fit TRBD1. V gave up 4 bases and J gave up 1 base; unmatched junction bases: 5. The CDR3 spans 16 residues. Germline loops: CDR1 KGHSH, CDR2 LQKENI. The CDR3 protein is CASSQSGQGNTGELFF. The DNA of the CDR3 is TGTGCCAGCTCACAATCCGGACAGGGGAACACCGGGGAGCTGTTTTTT.

This clonotype was recorded at least ten times. CDR3 nucleotide sequence: TGTGCCAGCAGTGACTCGAACGGGGCGACCGGGGAGCTGTTTTTT. It yields the protein CASSDSNGATGELFF. V usage is TRBV6-4 and J usage is TRBJ2-2; D is tentatively TRBD1 or TRBD2 (5 bases each). V lost 0 bases and J lost 5, with 10 bases in between. Germline V lookup: CDR1 MRHNA, CDR2 SNTAGT. The CDR3 contains 15 residues.

This clonotype was found a few times. This chain connects TRBV6-1 to TRBJ2-7; tentatively, D is TRBD1 (6 bases). In germline, CDR1 is MNHNS, CDR2 SASEGT. The CDR3 runs to 15 residues. Trimming took off 4 bases at V and 4 bases at J, with 17 bases between the two ends. As DNA, the CDR3 is TGTGCCAGCAGTGGAACCAGGGGATGGAGTTACGAGCAGTACTTC. It is translated as CASSGTRGWSYEQYF.

This clonotype has more than one count but fewer than ten. This chain joins TRBV7-6 and TRBJ2-4; 8 positions agree with TRBD2. The CDR3 runs to 16 residues. Germline V gene data show CDR1 as SGHVS and CDR2 as FNYEAQ. The V and J ends lost 1 base and 6 bases, in that order; junction bases with no gene match: 8. CDR3: CASSLVAAGEGNIQYF. CDR3 coding DNA: TGTGCCAGCAGCTTAGTGGCAGCGGGGGAAGGAAACATTCAGTACTTC.

This chain links TRBV5-6 with TRBJ2-2, with 9 bases fitting TRBD1. CDR1 is SGHDT, CDR2 YYEEEE, per germline. V trimming: 4 bases; J trimming: 5 bases; junction bases outside the gene matches: 6. The length of the CDR3 is 15 residues. CDR3 protein: CASSRDRVLTGELFF. The CDR3 DNA is TGTGCCAGCAGCCGGGACAGGGTGTTGACCGGGGAGCTGTTTTTT.

This clonotype occurred a few times. CDR3 protein: CASRSGPNYGYTF. The CDR3 nucleotides are TGTGCCAGCAGATCGGGACCGAACTATGGCTACACCTTC. The J gene is TRBJ1-2, the V gene TRBV28, with D possibly TRBD1 on 5 matching bases. The V end was cut by 6 bases, the J end by 2 bases, with 10 bases between. CDR1 and CDR2 from the germline V gene are MDHEN and SYDVKM. The CDR3 has 13 residues.

This clonotype was seen a few times. The chain is built from TRBV12-3 or TRBV12-4 and TRBJ1-6, with a possible D match to TRBD1 (5 bases). This CDR3 contains 14 residues. V lost 4 bases and J lost 5, with 9 bases in between. The CDR3 sequence: CASSYTGNNSPLHF. The CDR3 bases are TGTGCCAGCAGTTACACAGGAAATAATTCACCCCTCCACTTT.

The sample holds many counts of this clonotype. This chain joins TRBV5-1 and TRBJ2-2; D possibly corresponds to TRBD1 (5 bases). The CDR3 is 15 amino acids. The germline V and J ends were trimmed by 5 bases and 3 bases, with 14 bases remaining between them. The germline V gene encodes CDR1 SGHRS and CDR2 YFSETQ. The CDR3, as DNA: TGCGCCAGCAGTCGTTGGGGCGCAGACACCGGGGAGCTGTTTTTT. Its translation: CASSRWGADTGELFF.

The CDR3 reads CASSSQAIGAFF. The CDR3 DNA is TGTGCCAGCAGCTCCCAGGCAATCGGGGCTTTCTTT. The V gene is TRBV11-2, the J gene TRBJ1-1; no clear D gene. The germline CDR1 and CDR2 sequences are SGHAT and FQNNGV. V lost 4 bases and J lost 11, with 14 bases in between. This CDR3 region has 12 residues.

The chain is built from TRBV7-9 and TRBJ1-3; D not resolved. V lost 2 bases, J lost 0 bases, and 11 bases lay in between. Germline CDR1 is SEHNR and CDR2 is FQNEAQ (reference sequence). The CDR3 runs to 16 residues. CDR3 loop: CASSLNIMSSGNTIYF. The DNA for the CDR3 is TGTGCCAGCAGCTTAAACATAATGAGCTCTGGAAACACCATATATTTT.

This clonotype showed up many times. The gene calls are TRBV11-2 and TRBJ2-7; 9 bases align to TRBD2. CDR1 and CDR2 from the germline V gene are SGHAT and FQNNGV. There are 16 residues in the CDR3. V trimming: 1 base; J trimming: 2 bases; junction bases outside the gene matches: 6. CDR3 sequence reads: CASSLVSGRGPYEQYF. CDR3 nucleotides: TGTGCCAGCAGCTTAGTTAGCGGGAGAGGGCCCTACGAGCAGTACTTC.

The chain carries TRBV6-1 and TRBJ2-7; 11 bases fit TRBD2. Germline V gene data show CDR1 as MNHNS and CDR2 as SASEGT. Germline trimming cut 7 bases from V and 3 bases from J; bases unmatched to any gene: 11. This CDR3 contains 16 residues. The CDR3 nucleotides are TGTGCCAGCACCCCCGGTAAACTAGCGGGAGTCTACGAGCAGTACTTC. Translated: CASTPGKLAGVYEQYF.

This clonotype was found many times. This chain connects TRBV5-1 to TRBJ1-5; TRBD1 aligns across 8 bases. Germline V gene lookup returns CDR1 SGHRS and CDR2 YFSETQ. V lost 4 bases and J lost 0; bases outside the gene matches: 6. This CDR3 contains 16 residues. The CDR3 region is CASSPGQGPSNQPQHF. DNA for the CDR3: TGCGCCAGCAGCCCCGGACAGGGCCCTAGCAATCAGCCCCAGCATTTT. The variable domain in full, with the rest retrieved from reference TRBV5-1 and TRBJ1-5, is KAGVTQTPRYLIKTRGQQVTLSCSPISGHRSVSWYQQTPGQGLQFLFEYFSETQRNKGNFPGRFSGRQFSNSRSEMNVSTLELGDSALYLCASSPGQGPSNQPQHFGDGTRLSIL.

In this sample, this clonotype turned up a few times. The chain carries TRBV6-2 or TRBV6-3 and TRBJ2-3; D remains unclear. CDR1 MNHEY and CDR2 SVGEGT come from the germline V gene. CDR3 length: 13 amino acids. Trimming shortened V by 2 bases and J by 6 bases, and 9 bases separated the two germline ends. CDR3 loop: CASSYPKRDTQYF. CDR3 nucleotide sequence: TGTGCCAGCAGTTACCCGAAGCGCGATACGCAGTATTTT.

The chain recombines TRBV7-2 with TRBJ2-2; D unresolved. Between the trimmed V and J ends, which lost 4 bases and 6 bases, there was a span of 6 bases. The CDR3 has 12 amino acids. The germline CDR1 and CDR2 sequences are SGHTA and FQGNSA. The CDR3 sequence is CASSSKAGELFF. In DNA, the CDR3 is TGTGCCAGCAGCTCCAAAGCCGGGGAGCTGTTTTTT.

This clonotype was counted between two and nine times. The rearrangement links TRBV5-4 to TRBJ2-2; 7 bases align to TRBD1. The V segment lost 2 bases and the J segment 3 bases; nucleotides outside the gene matches: 4. The CDR3 covers 15 residues. Germline V gene lookup returns CDR1 SGHNT and CDR2 YYREEE (reference sequence). The CDR3 DNA follows: TGTGCCAGCAGCTTCGACAGGGTTTACACCGGGGAGCTGTTTTTT. This translates into CASSFDRVYTGELFF.

CDR3 bases: TGCGCCAGCAGCCAAGATTTTGGGACAGGTCTTGGGGCCAACGTCCTGACTTTC. It encodes CASSQDFGTGLGANVLTF. The chain links TRBV4-3 to TRBJ2-6; TRBD1 aligns across 8 bases. J lost 3 bases, V lost 0 bases, and 7 bases had no gene match. The V gene's germline CDR1 is LGHNA and CDR2 YSLEER. The CDR3 spans 18 residues.

This chain connects TRBV5-1 to TRBJ1-2, with 11 bases matching TRBD1. Germline V lookup: CDR1 SGHRS, CDR2 YFSETQ. The CDR3 is 14 amino acids. With V trimmed by 7 bases and J by 8 bases, 10 bases remained unmatched. The CDR3, as DNA: TGCGCCAGCTACCCCGGACAGGGGGCAAGGGGCTACACCTTC. Its translation is CASYPGQGARGYTF.

There are a few counts of this clonotype. The rearrangement joins TRBV2 to TRBJ1-6, with D possibly matching TRBD1 (6 bases). From germline, CDR1 is SNHLY and CDR2 FYNNEI. V lost 0 bases and J lost 10, with 19 bases in between. This CDR3 is 17 amino acids long. In DNA, the CDR3 is TGTGCCAGCAGTGAAGCGCAGGGGACCCTGTCGAGGTCACCCCTCCACTTT. Protein product: CASSEAQGTLSRSPLHF.